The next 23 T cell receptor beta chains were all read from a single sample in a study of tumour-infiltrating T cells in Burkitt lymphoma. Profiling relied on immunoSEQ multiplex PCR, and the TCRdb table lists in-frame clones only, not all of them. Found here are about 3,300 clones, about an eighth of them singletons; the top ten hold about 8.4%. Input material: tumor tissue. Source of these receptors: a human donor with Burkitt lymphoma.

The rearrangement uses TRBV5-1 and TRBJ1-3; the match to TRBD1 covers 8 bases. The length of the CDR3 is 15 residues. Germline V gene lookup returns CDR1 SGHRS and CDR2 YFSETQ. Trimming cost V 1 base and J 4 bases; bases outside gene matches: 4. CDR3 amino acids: CASSLSGGEGNTIYF. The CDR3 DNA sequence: TGCGCCAGCAGCTTGTCAGGGGGCGAAGGAAACACCATATATTTT.

This CDR3 is CASSFETGGTDTQYF. The CDR3 DNA is TGTGCCAGCAGCTTCGAGACAGGGGGGACGGATACGCAGTATTTT. This chain connects TRBV11-1 to TRBJ2-3; TRBD1 matches at 9 bases. This CDR3 is built from 15 residues. Germline V gene data show CDR1 as SGHAT and CDR2 as FQDESV (reference sequence). Trimming cost V 3 bases and J 6 bases; bases outside gene matches: 7. The variable domain in full, with the rest retrieved from reference TRBV11-1 and TRBJ2-3, is EAEVAQSPRYKITEKSQAVAFWCDPISGHATLYWYRQILGQGPELLVQFQDESVVDDSQLPKDRFSAERLKGVDSTLKIQPAELGDSAMYLCASSFETGGTDTQYFGPGTRLTVL.

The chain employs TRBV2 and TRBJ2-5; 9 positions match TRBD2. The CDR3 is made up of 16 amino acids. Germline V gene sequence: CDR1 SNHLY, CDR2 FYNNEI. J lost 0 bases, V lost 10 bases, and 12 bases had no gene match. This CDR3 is CATNPGLAGYQETQYF. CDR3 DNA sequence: TGTGCCACCAACCCGGGGCTAGCGGGGTACCAAGAGACCCAGTACTTC.

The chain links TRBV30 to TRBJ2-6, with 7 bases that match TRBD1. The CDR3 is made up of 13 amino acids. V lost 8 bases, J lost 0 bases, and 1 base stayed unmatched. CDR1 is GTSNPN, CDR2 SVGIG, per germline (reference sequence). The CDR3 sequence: CARDSSGANVLTF. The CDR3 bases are TGTGCCCGGGACAGCTCTGGGGCCAACGTCCTGACTTTC.

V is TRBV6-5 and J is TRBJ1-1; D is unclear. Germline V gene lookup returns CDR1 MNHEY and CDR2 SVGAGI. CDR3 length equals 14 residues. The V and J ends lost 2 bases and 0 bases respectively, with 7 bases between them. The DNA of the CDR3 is TGTGCCAGCAGTTACAGGGCTTTGAACACTGAAGCTTTCTTT. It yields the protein CASSYRALNTEAFF.

CDR3 in DNA: TGTGCCAGCAGTCAGACGACCCCTGGCACTGAAGCTTTCTTT. The encoded protein is CASSQTTPGTEAFF. V and J are TRBV7-2 and TRBJ1-1; D not resolved. Trimming removed 6 bases at V and 4 bases at J, with 15 bases between. This CDR3 spans 14 amino acids. CDR1 is SGHTA, CDR2 FQGNSA, per germline.

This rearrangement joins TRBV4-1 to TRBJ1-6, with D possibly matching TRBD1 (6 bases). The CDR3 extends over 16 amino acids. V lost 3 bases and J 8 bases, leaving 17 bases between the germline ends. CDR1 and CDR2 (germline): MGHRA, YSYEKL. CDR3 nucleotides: TGCGCCAGCAGCCACCTTCTCAGGGGAGGGGATTCACCCCTCCACTTT. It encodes CASSHLLRGGDSPLHF.

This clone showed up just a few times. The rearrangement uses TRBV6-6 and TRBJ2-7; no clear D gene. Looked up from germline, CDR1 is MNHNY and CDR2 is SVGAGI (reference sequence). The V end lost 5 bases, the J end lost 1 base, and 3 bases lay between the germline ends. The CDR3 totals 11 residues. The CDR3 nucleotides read TGTGCCAGCAGTCATTCCTACGAGCAGTACTTC. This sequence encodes CASSHSYEQYF.

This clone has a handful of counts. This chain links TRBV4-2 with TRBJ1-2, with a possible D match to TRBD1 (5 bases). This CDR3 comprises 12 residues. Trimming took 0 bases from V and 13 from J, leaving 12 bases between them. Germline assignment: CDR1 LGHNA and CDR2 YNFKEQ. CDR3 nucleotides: TGTGCCAGCAGCCAAGATCTGGGGGGTAGCACCTTC. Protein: CASSQDLGGSTF.

CDR3 loop: CASSEDEGQLTGELFF. In nucleotides, the CDR3 is TGTGCCAGCAGTGAAGATGAAGGACAGCTCACCGGGGAGCTGTTTTTT. The chain couples TRBV6-1 to TRBJ2-2; D might be TRBD1 (6 bases). The CDR3 length is 16 residues. The V gene's germline CDR1 is MNHNS and CDR2 SASEGT. Trimming stripped 1 base from V and 4 bases from J, with 13 bases between.

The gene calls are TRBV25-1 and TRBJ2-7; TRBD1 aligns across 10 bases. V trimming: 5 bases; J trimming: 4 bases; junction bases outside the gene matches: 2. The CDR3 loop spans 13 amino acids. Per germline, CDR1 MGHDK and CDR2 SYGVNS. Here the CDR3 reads CASSWDRGYEQYF. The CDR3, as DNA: TGTGCCAGCAGTTGGGACAGGGGATACGAGCAGTACTTC.

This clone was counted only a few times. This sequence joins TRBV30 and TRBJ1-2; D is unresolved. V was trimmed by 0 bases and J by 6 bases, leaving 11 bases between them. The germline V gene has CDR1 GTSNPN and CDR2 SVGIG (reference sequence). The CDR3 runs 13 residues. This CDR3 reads CAWSVMVSDGYTF. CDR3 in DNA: TGTGCCTGGAGTGTAATGGTTAGCGATGGCTACACCTTC.

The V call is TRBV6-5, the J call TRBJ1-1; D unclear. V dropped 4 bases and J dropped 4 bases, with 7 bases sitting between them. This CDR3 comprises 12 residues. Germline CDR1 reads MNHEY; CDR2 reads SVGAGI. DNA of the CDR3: TGTGCCAGCAGTTCCCGGGCCACTGAAGCTTTCTTT. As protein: CASSSRATEAFF.

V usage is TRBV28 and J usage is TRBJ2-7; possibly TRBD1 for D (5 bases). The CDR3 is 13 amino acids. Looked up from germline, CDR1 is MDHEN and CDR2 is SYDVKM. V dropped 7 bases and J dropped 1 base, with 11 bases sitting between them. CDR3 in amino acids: CASKKGPSYEQYF. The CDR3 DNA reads TGTGCCAGCAAAAAGGGGCCTTCCTACGAGCAGTACTTC.

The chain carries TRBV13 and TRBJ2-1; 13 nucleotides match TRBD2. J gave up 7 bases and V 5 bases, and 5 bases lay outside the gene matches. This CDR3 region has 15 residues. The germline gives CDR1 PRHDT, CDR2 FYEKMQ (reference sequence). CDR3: CASSLGLAGSNEQFF. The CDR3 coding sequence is TGTGCCAGCAGCCTGGGACTAGCGGGGTCGAATGAGCAGTTCTTC.

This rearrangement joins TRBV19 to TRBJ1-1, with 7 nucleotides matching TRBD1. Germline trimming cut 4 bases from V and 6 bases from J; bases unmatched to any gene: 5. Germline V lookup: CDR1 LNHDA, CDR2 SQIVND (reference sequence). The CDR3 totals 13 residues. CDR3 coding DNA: TGTGCCAGTAGTACAGGGGGTTCGGCTGAAGCTTTCTTT. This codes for CASSTGGSAEAFF.

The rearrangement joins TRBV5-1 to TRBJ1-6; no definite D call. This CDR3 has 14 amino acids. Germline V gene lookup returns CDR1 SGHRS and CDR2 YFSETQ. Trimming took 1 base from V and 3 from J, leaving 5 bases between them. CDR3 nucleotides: TGCGCCAGCAGCTTGTCTGGCTATAATTCACCCCTCCACTTT. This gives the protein CASSLSGYNSPLHF.

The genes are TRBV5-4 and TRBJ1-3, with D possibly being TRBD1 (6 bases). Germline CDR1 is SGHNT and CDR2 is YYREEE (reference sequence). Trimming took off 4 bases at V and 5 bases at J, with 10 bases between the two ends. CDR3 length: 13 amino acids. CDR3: CASSRGGRNTIYF. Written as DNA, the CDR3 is TGTGCCAGCAGCCGAGGGGGTAGAAACACCATATATTTT.

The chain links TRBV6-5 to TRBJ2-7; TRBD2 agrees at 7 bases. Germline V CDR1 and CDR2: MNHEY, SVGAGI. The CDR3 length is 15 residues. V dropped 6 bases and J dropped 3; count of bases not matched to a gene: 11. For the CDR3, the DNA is TGTGCCAGCAGCGACTCCGGGACTATACACTACGAGCAGTACTTC. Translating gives CASSDSGTIHYEQYF.

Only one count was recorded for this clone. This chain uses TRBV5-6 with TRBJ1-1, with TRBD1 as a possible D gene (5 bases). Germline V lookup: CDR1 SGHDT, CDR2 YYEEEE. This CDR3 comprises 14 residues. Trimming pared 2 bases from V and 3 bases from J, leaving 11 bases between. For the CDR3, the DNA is TGTGCCAGCAGCTTTAGGGGCACATACACTGAAGCTTTCTTT. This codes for CASSFRGTYTEAFF.

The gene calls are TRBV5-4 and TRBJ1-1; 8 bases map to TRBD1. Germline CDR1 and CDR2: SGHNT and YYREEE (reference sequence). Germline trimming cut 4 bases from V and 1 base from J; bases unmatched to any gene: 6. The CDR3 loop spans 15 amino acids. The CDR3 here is CASSEAGGRNTEAFF. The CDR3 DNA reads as TGTGCCAGCAGCGAAGCAGGGGGCCGGAACACTGAAGCTTTCTTT. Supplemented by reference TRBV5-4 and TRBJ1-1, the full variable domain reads ETGVTQSPTHLIKTRGQQVTLRCSSQSGHNTVSWYQQALGQGPQFIFQYYREEENGRGNFPPRFSGLQFPNYSSELNVNALELDDSALYLCASSEAGGRNTEAFFGQGTRLTVV.

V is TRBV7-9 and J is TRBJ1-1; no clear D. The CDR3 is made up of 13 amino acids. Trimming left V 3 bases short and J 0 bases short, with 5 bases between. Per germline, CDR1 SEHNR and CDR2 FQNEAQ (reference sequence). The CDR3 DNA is TGTGCCAGCAGCTTCCAGGTGAACACTGAAGCTTTCTTT. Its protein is CASSFQVNTEAFF.

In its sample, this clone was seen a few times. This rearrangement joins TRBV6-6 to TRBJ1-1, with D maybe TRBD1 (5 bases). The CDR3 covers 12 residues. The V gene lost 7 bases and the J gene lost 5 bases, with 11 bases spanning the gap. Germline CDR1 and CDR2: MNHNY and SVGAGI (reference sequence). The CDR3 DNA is TGTGCCAGCACCCAGGGACGAACTGAAGCTTTCTTT. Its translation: CASTQGRTEAFF.